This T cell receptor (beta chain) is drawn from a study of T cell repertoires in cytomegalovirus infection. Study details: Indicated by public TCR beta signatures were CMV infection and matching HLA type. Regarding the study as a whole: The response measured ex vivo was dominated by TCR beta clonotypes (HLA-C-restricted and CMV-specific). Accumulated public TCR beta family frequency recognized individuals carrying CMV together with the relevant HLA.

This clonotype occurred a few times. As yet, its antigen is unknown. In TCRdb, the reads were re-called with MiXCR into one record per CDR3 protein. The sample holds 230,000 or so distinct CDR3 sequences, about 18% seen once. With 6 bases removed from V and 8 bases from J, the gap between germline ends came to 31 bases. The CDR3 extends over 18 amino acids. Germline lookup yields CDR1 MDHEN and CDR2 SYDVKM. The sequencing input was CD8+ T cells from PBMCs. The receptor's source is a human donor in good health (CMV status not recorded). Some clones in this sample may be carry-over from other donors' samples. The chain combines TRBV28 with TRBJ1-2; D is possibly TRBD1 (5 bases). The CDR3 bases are TGTGCCAGCAGCCCCCTGCCGGGGTGGGGCGCGGAATCACGGGGCTACACCTTC. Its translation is CASSPLPGWGAESRGYTF.